A selection of T cell receptor beta chains follows, all from one sample in a study of T-cell reconstitution after alpha-beta-depleted transplantation in children. MiXCR, applied by TCRdb to the PCR reads, yields one record per CDR3 protein. The repertoire includes approximately 270,000 distinct CDR3 sequences, over 8% of them detected once, and around a tenth sits in the top ten. Sequenced here: PBMCs from the stem cell graft donor, sampled from the stem cell graft. These receptors were taken from a human donor who donated a stem cell graft to a child with SCID. Both conserved end residues are part of each CDR3. The D gene is left open where the match is weak. Where a row states a size, it is once, few, many or the class of an expanded clone; other rows omit it.

v_call: TRBV11-2
d_call: TRBD2
clone_size: few
j_call: TRBJ2-1
cdr3_aa: CASSGTNSYNEQFF
cdr3_nt: TGTGCCAGCAGCGGGACTAACTCCTACAATGAGCAGTTCTTC

v_call: TRBV27
d_call: -
clone_size: few
j_call: TRBJ2-7
cdr3_aa: CASSFSQGGSEQYF
cdr3_nt: TGTGCCAGCAGTTTTTCACAGGGTGGTAGCGAGCAGTACTTC

v_call: TRBV2
d_call: -
clone_size: few
j_call: TRBJ1-5
cdr3_aa: CATRQISNQPQHF
cdr3_nt: TGTGCCACCCGACAGATTAGCAATCAGCCCCAGCATTTT

v_call: TRBV5-1
d_call: TRBD1
clone_size: many
j_call: TRBJ2-2
cdr3_aa: CASSSGQGTGELFF
cdr3_nt: TGCGCCAGCAGCTCGGGACAGGGAACCGGGGAGCTGTTTTTT

v_call: TRBV27
d_call: TRBD1
clone_size: few
j_call: TRBJ2-7
cdr3_aa: CASSIAPGTAFTYEQYF
cdr3_nt: TGTGCCAGCAGTATAGCCCCCGGGACAGCGTTTACCTACGAGCAGTACTTC

v_call: TRBV12-3/TRBV12-4
d_call: TRBD2
clone_size: few
j_call: TRBJ2-3
cdr3_aa: CASTLGERGVPPTDTQYF
cdr3_nt: TGTGCCAGCACTCTGGGGGAGCGGGGGGTTCCTCCCACAGATACGCAGTATTTT

v_call: TRBV5-6
d_call: -
clone_size: few
j_call: TRBJ2-7
cdr3_aa: CASSLRNEQYF
cdr3_nt: TGTGCCAGCAGCTTGAGGAACGAGCAGTACTTC

v_call: TRBV9
d_call: -
clone_size: -
j_call: TRBJ2-1
cdr3_aa: CASSVAGGPPYNEQFF
cdr3_nt: TGTGCCAGCAGCGTAGCCGGGGGGCCCCCCTACAATGAGCAGTTCTTC

v_call: TRBV12-3/TRBV12-4
d_call: -
clone_size: many
j_call: TRBJ2-1
cdr3_aa: CASSLQQSSYNEQFF
cdr3_nt: TGTGCCAGCAGTCTCCAGCAGTCCTCCTACAATGAGCAGTTCTTC

v_call: TRBV7-8
d_call: -
clone_size: few
j_call: TRBJ1-5
cdr3_aa: CASSRNNQPQHF
cdr3_nt: TGTGCCAGCAGCCGTAACAATCAGCCCCAGCATTTT

v_call: TRBV12-3/TRBV12-4
d_call: -
clone_size: -
j_call: TRBJ1-4
cdr3_aa: CASSPWVSENEKLFF
cdr3_nt: TGTGCCAGCAGTCCCTGGGTCAGCGAGAATGAAAAACTGTTTTTT

v_call: TRBV27
d_call: -
clone_size: many
j_call: TRBJ1-1
cdr3_aa: CASSLLGENTEAFF
cdr3_nt: TGTGCCAGCAGTTTACTGGGGGAGAACACTGAAGCTTTCTTT

v_call: TRBV6-5
d_call: -
clone_size: few
j_call: TRBJ1-6
cdr3_aa: CASERGRGSSPLHF
cdr3_nt: TGTGCCAGCGAAAGGGGACGGGGAAGTTCACCCCTCCACTTT

v_call: TRBV7-8
d_call: -
clone_size: few
j_call: TRBJ2-1
cdr3_aa: CASTGLWGLGNEQFF
cdr3_nt: TGTGCCAGCACCGGTCTTTGGGGTTTGGGAAATGAGCAGTTCTTC

v_call: TRBV7-8
d_call: -
clone_size: few
j_call: TRBJ2-7
cdr3_aa: CASSLVEGEQYF
cdr3_nt: TGTGCCAGCAGCTTAGTAGAAGGCGAGCAGTACTTC

v_call: TRBV5-1
d_call: TRBD1
clone_size: -
j_call: TRBJ2-1
cdr3_aa: CASSPAIRDSFNEQFF
cdr3_nt: TGCGCCAGCAGCCCGGCTATCCGGGACAGCTTCAATGAGCAGTTCTTC

v_call: TRBV7-7
d_call: TRBD1
clone_size: many
j_call: TRBJ2-5
cdr3_aa: CASSGPGQGKETQYF
cdr3_nt: TGTGCCAGCAGCGGTCCGGGACAGGGAAAAGAGACCCAGTACTTC

v_call: TRBV7-2
d_call: TRBD2
clone_size: few
j_call: TRBJ2-1
cdr3_aa: CASSFTSGGYNEQFF
cdr3_nt: TGTGCCAGCAGCTTTACTAGCGGGGGCTACAATGAGCAGTTCTTC

v_call: TRBV11-2
d_call: TRBD1
clone_size: -
j_call: TRBJ2-7
cdr3_aa: CASSTINRDRGRGYEQYF
cdr3_nt: TGTGCCAGCAGCACGATAAACCGGGACAGGGGGCGAGGCTACGAGCAGTACTTC

v_call: TRBV6-5
d_call: -
clone_size: few
j_call: TRBJ1-1
cdr3_aa: CASTPTSGRMNTEAFF
cdr3_nt: TGTGCCAGCACACCTACAAGCGGACGGATGAACACTGAAGCTTTCTTT

v_call: TRBV29-1
d_call: TRBD2
clone_size: few
j_call: TRBJ2-1
cdr3_aa: CSVAVAGGGYEQFF
cdr3_nt: TGCAGCGTAGCCGTAGCGGGGGGGGGGTATGAGCAGTTCTTC

v_call: TRBV18
d_call: -
clone_size: many
j_call: TRBJ2-6
cdr3_aa: CASSPLSPSGANVLTF
cdr3_nt: TGTGCCAGCTCACCACTCTCCCCCTCTGGGGCCAACGTCCTGACTTTC

v_call: TRBV12-3/TRBV12-4
d_call: TRBD2
clone_size: -
j_call: TRBJ2-7
cdr3_aa: CASSFGQRGYEQYF
cdr3_nt: TGTGCCAGCAGTTTTGGCCAGCGGGGCTACGAGCAGTACTTC

v_call: TRBV7-8
d_call: TRBD1
clone_size: many
j_call: TRBJ1-3
cdr3_aa: CASSLGAGGRNTIYF
cdr3_nt: TGTGCCAGCAGCTTAGGGGCAGGGGGCAGAAACACCATATATTTT

v_call: TRBV14
d_call: TRBD2
clone_size: -
j_call: TRBJ2-3
cdr3_aa: CASSQPGGDTQYF
cdr3_nt: TGTGCCAGCAGCCAACCGGGGGGAGATACGCAGTATTTT

v_call: TRBV25-1
d_call: -
clone_size: few
j_call: TRBJ1-3
cdr3_aa: CASSELYGRSSENTIYF
cdr3_nt: TGTGCCAGCAGTGAGCTCTACGGGCGGAGCTCTGAAAACACCATATATTTT

v_call: TRBV25-1
d_call: -
clone_size: -
j_call: TRBJ1-1
cdr3_aa: CASSLKGSEAFF
cdr3_nt: TGTGCCAGCAGCCTGAAGGGGTCGGAAGCTTTCTTT

v_call: TRBV20-1
d_call: -
clone_size: -
j_call: TRBJ2-7
cdr3_aa: CSAPPLSQASSYEQYF
cdr3_nt: TGCAGTGCTCCGCCGTTGTCCCAGGCTAGCTCCTACGAGCAGTACTTC

v_call: TRBV5-1
d_call: -
clone_size: few
j_call: TRBJ2-2
cdr3_aa: CASSFAARTGELFF
cdr3_nt: TGCGCCAGCAGCTTTGCGGCCCGAACCGGGGAGCTGTTTTTT

v_call: TRBV27
d_call: TRBD2
clone_size: few
j_call: TRBJ2-2
cdr3_aa: CASSLKAGVNTGELFF
cdr3_nt: TGTGCCAGCAGTTTAAAAGCGGGGGTGAACACCGGGGAGCTGTTTTTT

v_call: TRBV5-1
d_call: -
clone_size: -
j_call: TRBJ1-5
cdr3_aa: CASSRDPDRDQPQHF
cdr3_nt: TGCGCCAGCAGCCGAGATCCAGACAGAGATCAGCCCCAGCATTTT